Listed below are T cell receptor beta chains from one sample, sequenced in a study of blood T cell repertoires in COVID-19. Libraries were prepared by immunoSEQ multiplex PCR; TCRdb keeps only in-frame clonotypes and omits some of them. In the table there are 110,000 to 150,000 clones, 80% to 90% of which are singletons. Sequenced material: peripheral blood. Every receptor here comes from a woman aged 60-75 years with active COVID-19. The CDR3 runs from the conserved cysteine through the conserved F or W. A D gene is named only where the DNA matches it firmly. Size tells how often a clone was seen (once, few, many) or the class of an expanded clone, and some rows leave it out.

V gene	D gene	CDR3 length	clone size	J gene	CDR3 protein	CDR3 DNA
TRBV5-8	TRBD1	16	.	TRBJ1-2	CASSPDRGRLFYGYTF	TGTGCCAGCAGCCCCGACAGGGGACGCCTCTTTTATGGCTACACCTTC
TRBV7-2	TRBD2	18	.	TRBJ2-2	CASSLWTSGVLGTGELFF	TGTGCCAGCAGCTTATGGACTAGCGGGGTCTTGGGCACCGGGGAGCTGTTTTTT
TRBV11-2	TRBD2	15	.	TRBJ2-7	CASSPSGTRITEQYF	TGTGCCAGCAGCCCCTCCGGGACTAGGATAACCGAGCAGTACTTC
TRBV5-1	TRBD1	15	.	TRBJ2-3	CASQKQGWSTDTQYF	TGCGCCAGCCAAAAACAGGGGTGGAGTACAGATACGCAGTATTTT
TRBV9	TRBD2	14	.	TRBJ2-1	CASSVGAGASSQFF	TGTGCCAGCAGCGTAGGGGCGGGAGCCTCTTCGCAGTTCTTC
TRBV5-6	TRBD2	15	.	TRBJ2-1	CASSFPGLAGDEQFF	TGTGCCAGCAGTTTTCCGGGACTAGCGGGAGATGAGCAGTTCTTC
TRBV5-1	TRBD1	15	.	TRBJ2-7	CASSLDSGTGGEQYF	TGCGCCAGCAGCTTGGATTCCGGGACAGGGGGCGAGCAGTACTTC
TRBV27	TRBD2	15	.	TRBJ2-1	CASSPGLAGLNEQFF	TGTGCCAGCAGTCCGGGACTAGCGGGCCTAAATGAGCAGTTCTTC
TRBV5-6	.	16	.	TRBJ1-2	CASSLRGGELNYGYTF	TGTGCCAGCAGCTTGAGGGGAGGGGAACTTAACTATGGCTACACCTTC
TRBV14	.	16	.	TRBJ2-3	CASSQVVAAYTDTQYF	TGTGCCAGCAGCCAAGTCGTAGCGGCCTACACAGATACGCAGTATTTT
TRBV29-1	.	16	few	TRBJ2-2	CSVDLPGGANTGELFF	TGCAGCGTTGACCTGCCTGGCGGCGCGAACACCGGGGAGCTGTTTTTT
TRBV18	TRBD1	15	.	TRBJ1-2	CASSFGQGPNYGYTF	TGTGCCAGCTCATTCGGACAGGGGCCTAACTATGGCTACACCTTC
TRBV6-5	.	14	.	TRBJ2-7	CASSYSVVPYEQYF	TGTGCCAGCAGTTACTCGGTAGTCCCCTACGAGCAGTACTTC
TRBV9	TRBD1	19	.	TRBJ1-1	CASSFPEQGAGMENTEAFF	TGTGCCAGCAGCTTCCCAGAACAGGGGGCCGGCATGGAGAACACTGAAGCTTTCTTT
TRBV7-9	.	14	once	TRBJ2-7	CASSRSGQFYEQYF	TGTGCCAGCAGCCGGAGTGGACAGTTCTACGAGCAGTACTTC
TRBV27	TRBD1	13	.	TRBJ2-3	CASSSPGQGSQYF	TGTGCCAGCAGTTCCCCCGGACAGGGAAGTCAGTATTTT
TRBV11-2	TRBD2	17	.	TRBJ2-5	CASSSGRTSGSQETQYF	TGTGCCAGCAGCTCGGGGAGGACTAGCGGGTCCCAAGAGACCCAGTACTTC
TRBV27	.	14	.	TRBJ2-7	CASSAAQGPYEQYF	TGTGCCAGCAGTGCCGCACAGGGACCCTACGAGCAGTACTTC
TRBV30	TRBD1	16	.	TRBJ2-7	CAWATNGDRGFYEQYF	TGTGCCTGGGCCACAAACGGGGACAGGGGATTCTACGAGCAGTACTTC
TRBV5-1	TRBD1	14	.	TRBJ1-2	CASSLGQGGYGYTF	TGCGCCAGCAGCTTGGGACAGGGGGGCTATGGCTACACCTTC
TRBV6-2/TRBV6-3	TRBD2	15	.	TRBJ2-2	CASSYPMGGTGELFF	TGTGCCAGCAGTTACCCGATGGGGGGGACCGGGGAGCTGTTTTTT
TRBV3-1/TRBV3-2	.	11	.	TRBJ2-7	CASTRGGEQYF	TGTGCCAGCACCCGCGGAGGGGAGCAGTACTTC
TRBV24-1	TRBD2	17	.	TRBJ2-4	CATSDGGAGAGKNIQYF	TGTGCCACCAGTGATGGAGGGGCGGGAGCGGGCAAAAACATTCAGTACTTC
TRBV24-1	TRBD2	15	.	TRBJ2-5	CATSDPGTSVGTQYF	TGTGCCACCAGTGATCCCGGGACTAGCGTAGGGACCCAGTACTTC
TRBV6-5	TRBD2	15	.	TRBJ2-5	CASRLLAGGEETQYF	TGTGCCAGCAGATTACTGGCGGGAGGGGAAGAGACCCAGTACTTC
TRBV27	TRBD1	17	.	TRBJ1-2	CASSLSWRRDRVRGYTF	TGTGCCAGCAGTTTATCGTGGCGGCGGGACAGGGTCCGGGGCTACACCTTC
TRBV11-1	TRBD1	14	few	TRBJ2-1	CASSPLDRAHEQFF	TGTGCCAGCAGCCCGCTAGACAGGGCTCATGAGCAGTTCTTC
TRBV19	.	15	.	TRBJ1-1	CASSKGGGLGTEAFF	TGTGCCAGTAGTAAAGGGGGGGGCTTGGGCACTGAAGCTTTCTTT
TRBV4-1	TRBD2	18	.	TRBJ2-2	CASSQVPHPGLAAGELFF	TGCGCCAGCAGCCAAGTTCCTCATCCGGGACTAGCAGCTGGGGAGCTGTTTTTT
TRBV20-1	.	11	.	TRBJ2-1	CSAPRSNEQFF	TGCAGTGCCCCGAGGAGCAATGAGCAGTTCTTC
TRBV28	TRBD1	14	.	TRBJ2-3	CASSQGQGKDTQYF	TGTGCCAGCAGCCAAGGACAGGGGAAAGATACGCAGTATTTT
TRBV9	.	13	.	TRBJ2-2	CASRVSGTGELFF	TGTGCCAGCAGGGTGAGCGGGACCGGGGAGCTGTTTTTT
TRBV13	TRBD1	19	once	TRBJ2-3	CASSSPGQGAFTSTDTQYF	TGTGCCAGCAGTTCCCCGGGACAGGGAGCATTTACTAGCACAGATACGCAGTATTTT
TRBV7-2	.	14	.	TRBJ1-1	CASSLARGSTEAFF	TGTGCCAGCAGCTTAGCCAGGGGAAGCACTGAAGCTTTCTTT
TRBV11-3	.	16	.	TRBJ2-1	CASSLEGGARWNEQFF	TGTGCCAGCAGCCTAGAAGGGGGGGCTCGGTGGAATGAGCAGTTCTTC
TRBV4-3	TRBD2	18	.	TRBJ2-7	CASSQDYPGTTFPYEQYF	TGCGCCAGCAGCCAAGATTACCCAGGGACTACATTCCCCTACGAGCAGTACTTC
TRBV6-5	.	16	.	TRBJ2-3	CASSSLEVSSTDTQYF	TGTGCCAGCAGTTCCCTGGAGGTATCTAGCACAGATACGCAGTATTTT
TRBV24-1	.	15	.	TRBJ2-3	CATSDRGASRDTQYF	TGTGCCACCAGTGATCGGGGGGCCAGCCGAGATACGCAGTATTTT
TRBV19	TRBD1	13	.	TRBJ1-2	CASRGQGRDGYTF	TGTGCCAGCCGAGGACAGGGGAGAGATGGCTACACCTTC
TRBV27	TRBD1	15	.	TRBJ2-3	CASSPTGWSTDTQYF	TGTGCCAGCAGTCCGACAGGGTGGAGCACAGATACGCAGTATTTT
TRBV25-1	TRBD2	15	.	TRBJ2-7	CASSESLAGDYEQYF	TGTGCCAGCAGTGAATCCCTAGCGGGGGACTACGAGCAGTACTTC
TRBV5-1	.	14	.	TRBJ1-2	CASSLETVLYGYTF	TGCGCCAGCAGCTTGGAGACAGTTCTCTATGGCTACACCTTC